The clone carrying this TCR beta chain was detected only once. This specimen comes from a study of OX40 agonist ivuxolimab in advanced cancers. Overall study: Ivuxolimab was delivered to patients intravenously every 2 weeks at doses spanning 0.01 to 10 mg/kg. Dose-escalation patients suffered from hepatocellular carcinoma, melanoma, renal cell or head and neck cancer. Participants averaged approximately 60 years of age (range about 23 to 80) and were about 85% male.

Some clones are missing from TCRdb's copy, which holds only in-frame ones; the method was immunoSEQ multiplex PCR. The table lists 65,000 to 90,000 clones, approximately 83% of them singletons. Germline V lookup: CDR1 SGHNT, CDR2 YYREEE (reference sequence). The V end lost 4 bases, the J end lost 5 bases, and 12 bases lay between the germline ends. The length of the CDR3 is 13 residues. The specimen comprised CD4+ or CD8+ T cells sorted from blood, sampled in a trial of the OX40 agonist ivuxolimab. The receptor's source is an adult with an advanced solid tumor such as melanoma, head and neck, liver or kidney cancer. The gene calls are TRBV5-4 and TRBJ2-5; TRBD1 is a possible D gene (6 bases). The CDR3 DNA reads as TGTGCCAGCAGCGGTACAGGGTTGGAGACCCAGTACTTC. Its translation is CASSGTGLETQYF. The whole variable domain, filled in from reference TRBV5-4 and TRBJ2-5, reads ETGVTQSPTHLIKTRGQQVTLRCSSQSGHNTVSWYQQALGQGPQFIFQYYREEENGRGNFPPRFSGLQFPNYSSELNVNALELDDSALYLCASSGTGLETQYFGPGTRLLVL.